This T cell receptor (beta chain) was sequenced for a study of blood T cell repertoires in COVID-19. As for the study in general: Collection of acute and convalescent COVID-19 samples took place in the United States, Italy and Spain.

V gave up 7 bases and J gave up 4 bases, with 12 bases separating them. The CDR3 spans 13 residues. Germline V gene sequence: CDR1 KGHDR, CDR2 SFDVKD. The data were produced by immunoSEQ multiplex PCR, yet TCRdb's version contains in-frame clones alone and is incomplete. In the table there are fewer than 200,000 clones, roughly four fifths of which are singletons. The receptor's source is a human donor in a cohort sampled during active COVID-19. The rearrangement uses TRBV24-1 and TRBJ1-2; weak D call: TRBD1 (6 bases). Sequencing was done on a sample of peripheral blood. In DNA form, the CDR3 reads TGTGCCACCAGCCCACAGGGTACCTATGGCTACACCTTC. It is translated as CATSPQGTYGYTF.